This T cell receptor (beta chain) emerged from a study of blood T cell repertoires in COVID-19. In the study overall: Sites across the United States, Italy and Spain contributed samples from acute and convalescent COVID-19.

Repertoires were generated with immunoSEQ multiplex PCR, while TCRdb's copy carries only in-frame clones and drops some. The table has about 140,000 clones, roughly four fifths seen once. V dropped 6 bases and J dropped 1; count of bases not matched to a gene: 3. CDR1 is MNHNY, CDR2 SVGAGI, per germline (reference sequence). This CDR3 is built from 14 residues. The specimen was peripheral blood. This TCR came from an elderly woman with acute or convalescent COVID-19. The chain has TRBV6-6 and TRBJ2-7; TRBD2 agrees at 10 bases. The CDR3 loop reads CASSPAGGSYEQYF. In DNA, the CDR3 is TGTGCCAGCAGCCCAGCGGGAGGGTCCTACGAGCAGTACTTC.